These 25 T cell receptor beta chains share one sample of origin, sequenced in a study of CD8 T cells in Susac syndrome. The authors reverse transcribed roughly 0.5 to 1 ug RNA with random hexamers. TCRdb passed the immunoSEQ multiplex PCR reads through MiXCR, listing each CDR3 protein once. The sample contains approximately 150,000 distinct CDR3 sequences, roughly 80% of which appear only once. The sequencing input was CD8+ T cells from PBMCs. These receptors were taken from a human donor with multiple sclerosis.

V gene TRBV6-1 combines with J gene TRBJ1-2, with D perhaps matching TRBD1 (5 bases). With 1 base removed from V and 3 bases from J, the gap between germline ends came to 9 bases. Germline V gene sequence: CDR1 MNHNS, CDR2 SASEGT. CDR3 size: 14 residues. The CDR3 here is CASSEVTGDYGYTF. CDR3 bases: TGTGCCAGCAGTGAAGTGACGGGGGACTATGGCTACACCTTC.

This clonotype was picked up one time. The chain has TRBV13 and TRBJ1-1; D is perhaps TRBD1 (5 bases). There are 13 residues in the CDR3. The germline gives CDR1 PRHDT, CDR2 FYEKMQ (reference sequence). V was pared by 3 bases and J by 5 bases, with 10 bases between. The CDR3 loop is CASSFQGDTEAFF. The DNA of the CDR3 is TGTGCCAGCAGCTTTCAGGGCGATACTGAAGCTTTCTTT.

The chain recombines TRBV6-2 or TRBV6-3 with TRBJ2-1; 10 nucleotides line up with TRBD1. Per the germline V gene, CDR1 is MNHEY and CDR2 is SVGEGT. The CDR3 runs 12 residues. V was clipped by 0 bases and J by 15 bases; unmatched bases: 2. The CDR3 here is CASSYSTGGAFF. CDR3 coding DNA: TGTGCCAGCAGTTACTCGACAGGGGGCGCGTTCTTC.

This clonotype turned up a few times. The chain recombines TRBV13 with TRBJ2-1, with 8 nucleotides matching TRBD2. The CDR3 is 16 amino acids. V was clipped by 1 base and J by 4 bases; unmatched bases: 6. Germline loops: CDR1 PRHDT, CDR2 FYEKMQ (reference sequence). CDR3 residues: CASSLETSVPYNEQFF. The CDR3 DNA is TGTGCCAGCAGCTTAGAGACTAGCGTACCATACAATGAGCAGTTCTTC.

CDR3 in amino acids: CASSQALQGWPLHF. In nucleotides, the CDR3 is TGCGCCAGCAGCCAAGCATTGCAGGGCTGGCCCCTCCACTTT. This chain joins TRBV4-1 and TRBJ1-6, with D possibly TRBD1 on 5 matching bases. This CDR3 spans 14 amino acids. V was shortened by 1 base and J by 13 bases, with 14 bases between the two germline ends. Per germline, CDR1 MGHRA and CDR2 YSYEKL.

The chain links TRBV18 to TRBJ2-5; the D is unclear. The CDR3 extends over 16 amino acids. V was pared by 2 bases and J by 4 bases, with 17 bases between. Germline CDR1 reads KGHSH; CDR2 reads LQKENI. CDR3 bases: TGTGCCAGCTCACCAGTTTATCTGCAATGGGGAGAGACCCAGTACTTC. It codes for CASSPVYLQWGETQYF.

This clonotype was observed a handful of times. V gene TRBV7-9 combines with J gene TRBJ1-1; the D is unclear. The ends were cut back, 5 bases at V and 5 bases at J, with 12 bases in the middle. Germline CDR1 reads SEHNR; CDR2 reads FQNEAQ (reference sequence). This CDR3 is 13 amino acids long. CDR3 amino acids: CASSVTGGTEAFF. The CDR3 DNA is TGTGCCAGCAGCGTCACTGGCGGGACTGAAGCTTTCTTT.

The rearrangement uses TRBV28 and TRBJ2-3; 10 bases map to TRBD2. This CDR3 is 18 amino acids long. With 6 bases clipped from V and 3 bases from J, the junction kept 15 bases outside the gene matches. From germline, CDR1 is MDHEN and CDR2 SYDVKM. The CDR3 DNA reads TGTGCCAGCAGGGAAGGGCTAGCGGGGGAGGTGGCGACAGATACGCAGTATTTT. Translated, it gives CASREGLAGEVATDTQYF.

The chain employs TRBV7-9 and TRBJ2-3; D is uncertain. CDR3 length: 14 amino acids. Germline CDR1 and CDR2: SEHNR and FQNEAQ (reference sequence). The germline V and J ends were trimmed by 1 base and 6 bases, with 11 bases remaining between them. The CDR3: CASSLVLPLDTQYF. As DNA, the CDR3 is TGTGCCAGCAGCTTAGTGCTACCCTTGGATACGCAGTATTTT.

The CDR3 loop is CASRKLAGASDEQFF. In DNA form, the CDR3 reads TGTGCCAGCAGAAAGCTAGCGGGGGCTTCGGATGAGCAGTTCTTC. This sequence joins TRBV6-4 and TRBJ2-1; TRBD2 matches at 10 bases. This CDR3 contains 15 residues. Germline CDR1 MRHNA, CDR2 SNTAGT. The V segment lost 6 bases and the J segment 8 bases; nucleotides outside the gene matches: 10.

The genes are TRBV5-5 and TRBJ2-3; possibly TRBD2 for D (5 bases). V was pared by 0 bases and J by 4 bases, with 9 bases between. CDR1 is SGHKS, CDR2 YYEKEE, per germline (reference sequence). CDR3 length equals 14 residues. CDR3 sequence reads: CASSLVGEPDTQYF. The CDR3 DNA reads TGTGCCAGCAGCTTGGTGGGAGAGCCAGATACGCAGTATTTT.

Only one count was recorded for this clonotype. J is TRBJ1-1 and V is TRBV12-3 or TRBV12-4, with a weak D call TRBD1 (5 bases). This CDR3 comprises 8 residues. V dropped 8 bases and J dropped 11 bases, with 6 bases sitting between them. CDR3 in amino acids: CASGAAFF. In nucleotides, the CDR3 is TGTGCCAGCGGGGCGGCTTTCTTT.

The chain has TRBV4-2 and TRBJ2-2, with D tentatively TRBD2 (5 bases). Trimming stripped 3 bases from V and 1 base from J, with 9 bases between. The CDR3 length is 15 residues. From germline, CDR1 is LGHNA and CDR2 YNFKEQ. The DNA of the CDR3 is TGTGCCAGCAGCCATACGAGCGGGAACACCGGGGAGCTGTTTTTT. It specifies CASSHTSGNTGELFF.

As DNA, the CDR3 is TGTGCCAGCAGCCCCTTCTCCCTGTCCTTGGCTGGGGCCAACGTCCTGACTTTC. It codes for CASSPFSLSLAGANVLTF. The chain employs TRBV7-9 and TRBJ2-6, with D unresolved. Germline CDR1 reads SEHNR; CDR2 reads FQNEAQ (reference sequence). This CDR3 is 18 amino acids long. V lost 5 bases to trimming and J lost 2 bases, with 19 bases between them. Variable domain in full (rest from reference TRBV7-9 and TRBJ2-6): DTGVSQNPRHKITKRGQNVTFRCDPISEHNRLYWYRQTLGQGPEFLTYFQNEAQLEKSRLLSDRFSAERPKGSFSTLEIQRTEQGDSAMYLCASSPFSLSLAGANVLTFGAGSRLTVL.

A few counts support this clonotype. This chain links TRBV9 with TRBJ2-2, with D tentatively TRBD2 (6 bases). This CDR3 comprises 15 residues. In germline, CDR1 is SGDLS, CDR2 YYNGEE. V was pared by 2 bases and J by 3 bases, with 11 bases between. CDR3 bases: TGTGCCAGCAGCGTCGGGACTCCTTACACCGGGGAGCTGTTTTTT. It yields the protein CASSVGTPYTGELFF.

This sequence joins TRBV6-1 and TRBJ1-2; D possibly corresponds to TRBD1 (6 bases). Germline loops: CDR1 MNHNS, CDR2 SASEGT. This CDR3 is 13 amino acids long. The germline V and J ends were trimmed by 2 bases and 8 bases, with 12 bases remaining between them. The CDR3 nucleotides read TGTGCCAGCAGTGAATATCCAGGGGAAGGCTACACCTTC. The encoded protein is CASSEYPGEGYTF.

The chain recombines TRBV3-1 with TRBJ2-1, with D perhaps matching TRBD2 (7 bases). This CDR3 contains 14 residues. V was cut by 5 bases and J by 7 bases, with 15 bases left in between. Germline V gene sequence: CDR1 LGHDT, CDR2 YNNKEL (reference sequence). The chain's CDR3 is CASSSLGGANEQFF. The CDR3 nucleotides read TGTGCCAGCAGCTCCCTGGGGGGGGCAAATGAGCAGTTCTTC.

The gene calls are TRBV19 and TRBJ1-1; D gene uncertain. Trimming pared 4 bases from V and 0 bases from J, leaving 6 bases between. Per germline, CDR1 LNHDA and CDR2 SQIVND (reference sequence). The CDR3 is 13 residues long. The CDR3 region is CASSNSMNTEAFF. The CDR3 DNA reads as TGTGCCAGTAGTAACAGTATGAACACTGAAGCTTTCTTT.

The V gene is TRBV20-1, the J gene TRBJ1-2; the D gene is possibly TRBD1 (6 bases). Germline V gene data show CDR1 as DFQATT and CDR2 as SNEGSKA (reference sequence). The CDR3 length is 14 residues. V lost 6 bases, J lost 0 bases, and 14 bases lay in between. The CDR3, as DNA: TGCAGTGCGCGTACAGGGCCAGCTAACTATGGCTACACCTTC. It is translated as CSARTGPANYGYTF.

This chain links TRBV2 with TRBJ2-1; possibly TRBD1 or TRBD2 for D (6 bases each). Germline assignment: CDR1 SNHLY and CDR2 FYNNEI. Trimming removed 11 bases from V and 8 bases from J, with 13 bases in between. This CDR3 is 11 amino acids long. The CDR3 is CAEGGQDEQFF. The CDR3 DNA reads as TGTGCCGAAGGGGGGCAGGATGAGCAGTTCTTC.

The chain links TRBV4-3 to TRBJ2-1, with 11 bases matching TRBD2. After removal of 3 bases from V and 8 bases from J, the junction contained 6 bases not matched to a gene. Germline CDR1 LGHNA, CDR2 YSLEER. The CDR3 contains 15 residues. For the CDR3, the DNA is TGCGCCAGCAGCCATTTAGCGGGAGGGCCATATGAGCAGTTCTTC. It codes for CASSHLAGGPYEQFF.

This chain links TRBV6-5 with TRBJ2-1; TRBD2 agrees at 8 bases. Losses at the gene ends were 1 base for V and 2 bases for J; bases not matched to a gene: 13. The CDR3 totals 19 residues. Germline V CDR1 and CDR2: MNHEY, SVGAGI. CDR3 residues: CASSYFNLGTSGTYNEQFF. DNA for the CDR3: TGTGCCAGCAGTTACTTTAATCTCGGAACTAGCGGCACCTACAATGAGCAGTTCTTC.

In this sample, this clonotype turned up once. The CDR3 DNA follows: TGCGCCAGCAGTGATGCGGGACACTATGGCTACACCTTC. Translating gives CASSDAGHYGYTF. The rearrangement links TRBV10-2 to TRBJ1-2, with a tentative D call TRBD1 (5 bases). Trimming took off 3 bases at V and 3 bases at J, with 8 bases between the two ends. The CDR3 consists of 13 residues. Germline V gene lookup returns CDR1 WSHSY and CDR2 SAAADI.

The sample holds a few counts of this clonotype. This chain's CDR3 is CASSQRLGKTYNEQFF. In DNA form, the CDR3 reads TGTGCCAGCAGTCAACGCCTAGGGAAGACCTACAATGAGCAGTTCTTC. V usage is TRBV27 and J usage is TRBJ2-1; unclear D gene. Germline loops: CDR1 MNHEY, CDR2 SMNVEV (reference sequence). V lost 5 bases to trimming and J lost 2 bases, with 16 bases between them. The CDR3 consists of 16 residues.

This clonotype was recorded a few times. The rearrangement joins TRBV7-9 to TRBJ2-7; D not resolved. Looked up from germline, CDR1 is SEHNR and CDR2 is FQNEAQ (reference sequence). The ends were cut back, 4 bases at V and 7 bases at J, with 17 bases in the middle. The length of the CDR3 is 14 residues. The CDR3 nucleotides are TGTGCCAGCAGCTACCCGGGCCCTATATGGGAGCAGTACTTC. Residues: CASSYPGPIWEQYF.